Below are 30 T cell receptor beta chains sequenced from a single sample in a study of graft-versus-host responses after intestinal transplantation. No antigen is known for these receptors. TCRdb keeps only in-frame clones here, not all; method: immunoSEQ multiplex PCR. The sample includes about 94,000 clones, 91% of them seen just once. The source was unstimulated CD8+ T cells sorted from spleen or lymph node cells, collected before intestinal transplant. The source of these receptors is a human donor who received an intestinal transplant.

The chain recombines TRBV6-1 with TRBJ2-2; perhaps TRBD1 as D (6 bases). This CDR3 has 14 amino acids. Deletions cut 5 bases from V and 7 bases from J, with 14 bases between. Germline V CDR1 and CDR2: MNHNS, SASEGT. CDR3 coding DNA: TGTGCCAGCAGTCTCCCCCAGGGGTACGGGGAGCTGTTTTTT. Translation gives CASSLPQGYGELFF.

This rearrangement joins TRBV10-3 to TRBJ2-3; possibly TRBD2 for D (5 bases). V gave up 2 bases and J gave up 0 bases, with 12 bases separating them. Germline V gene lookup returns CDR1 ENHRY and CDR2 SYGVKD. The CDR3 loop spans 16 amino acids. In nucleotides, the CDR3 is TGTGCCATCAGTGAGCCTAGGACTCGTAGCACAGATACGCAGTATTTT. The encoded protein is CAISEPRTRSTDTQYF.

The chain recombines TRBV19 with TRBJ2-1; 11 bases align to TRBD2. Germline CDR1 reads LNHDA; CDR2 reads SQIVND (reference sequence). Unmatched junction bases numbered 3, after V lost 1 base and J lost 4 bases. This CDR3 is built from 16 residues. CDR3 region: CASSIVGTSGYNEQFF. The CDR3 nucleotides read TGTGCCAGTAGTATAGTAGGGACTAGCGGTTACAATGAGCAGTTCTTC.

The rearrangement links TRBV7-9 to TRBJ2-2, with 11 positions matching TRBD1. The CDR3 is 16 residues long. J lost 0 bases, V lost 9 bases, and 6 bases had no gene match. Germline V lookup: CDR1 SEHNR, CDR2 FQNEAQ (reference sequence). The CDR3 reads CASGTGGTANTGELFF. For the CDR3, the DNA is TGTGCCAGTGGGACAGGGGGTACTGCGAACACCGGGGAGCTGTTTTTT.

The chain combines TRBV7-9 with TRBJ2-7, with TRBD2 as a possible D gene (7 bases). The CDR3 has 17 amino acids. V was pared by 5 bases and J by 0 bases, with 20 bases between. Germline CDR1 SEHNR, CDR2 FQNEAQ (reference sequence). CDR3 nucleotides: TGTGCCAGCAGCCTCCCGTCAAGCGGGACACCCTCCTACGAGCAGTACTTC. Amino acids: CASSLPSSGTPSYEQYF.

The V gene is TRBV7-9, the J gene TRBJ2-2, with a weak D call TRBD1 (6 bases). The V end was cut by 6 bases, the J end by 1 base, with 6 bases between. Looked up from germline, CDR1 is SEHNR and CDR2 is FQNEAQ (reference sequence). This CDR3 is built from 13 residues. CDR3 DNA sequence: TGTGCCAGCAGACAGGGGAACACCGGGGAGCTGTTTTTT. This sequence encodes CASRQGNTGELFF.

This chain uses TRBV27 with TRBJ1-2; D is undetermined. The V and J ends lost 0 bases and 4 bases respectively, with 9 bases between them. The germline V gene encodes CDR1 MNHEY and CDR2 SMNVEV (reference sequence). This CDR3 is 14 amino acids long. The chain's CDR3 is CASSLSPEFYGYTF. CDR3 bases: TGTGCCAGCAGTTTATCGCCAGAATTCTATGGCTACACCTTC.

CDR3 in DNA: TGTGCCAGTAGTCTCGGACAGGGGCAATACGAGCAGTACTTC. Translation: CASSLGQGQYEQYF. The rearrangement uses TRBV19 and TRBJ2-7; 9 bases line up with TRBD1. The CDR3 consists of 14 residues. CDR1 and CDR2 (germline): LNHDA, SQIVND (reference sequence). V trimming: 5 bases; J trimming: 4 bases; junction bases outside the gene matches: 6.

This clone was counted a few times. As DNA, the CDR3 is TGTGCCAGCAGCTTAGGGACTAGCACAGATACGCAGTATTTT. Protein: CASSLGTSTDTQYF. The chain employs TRBV5-6 and TRBJ2-3; the D gene is possibly TRBD2 (6 bases). The CDR3 covers 14 residues. CDR1 is SGHDT, CDR2 YYEEEE, per germline. V lost 2 bases and J 0 bases, leaving 7 bases between the germline ends.

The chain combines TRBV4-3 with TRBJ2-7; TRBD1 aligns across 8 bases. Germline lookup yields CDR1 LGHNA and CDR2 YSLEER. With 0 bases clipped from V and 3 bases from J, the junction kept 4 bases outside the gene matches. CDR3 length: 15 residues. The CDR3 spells CASSQEGTGHYEQYF. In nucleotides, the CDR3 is TGCGCCAGCAGCCAAGAAGGGACAGGCCACTACGAGCAGTACTTC.

The CDR3 DNA follows: TGTGCCAGCAGCTTGGACAGTGAGCAGTACTTC. Amino acid sequence: CASSLDSEQYF. This chain links TRBV5-5 with TRBJ2-7, with unresolved D. The CDR3 is made up of 11 amino acids. Per germline, CDR1 SGHKS and CDR2 YYEKEE (reference sequence). V was shortened by 0 bases and J by 7 bases, with 5 bases between the two germline ends. Filled out from reference TRBV5-5 and TRBJ2-7, the complete variable domain reads DAGVTQSPTHLIKTRGQQVTLRCSPISGHKSVSWYQQVLGQGPQFIFQYYEKEERGRGNFPDRFSARQFPNYSSELNVNALLLGDSALYLCASSLDSEQYFGPGTRLTVT.

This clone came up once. CDR3 protein: CASSIGGYNEQFF. DNA of the CDR3: TGTGCCAGTAGTATAGGCGGATACAATGAGCAGTTCTTC. The chain is built from TRBV19 and TRBJ2-1; D remains ambiguous. V was pared by 1 base and J by 4 bases, with 5 bases between. This CDR3 is 13 amino acids long. Germline loops: CDR1 LNHDA, CDR2 SQIVND (reference sequence).

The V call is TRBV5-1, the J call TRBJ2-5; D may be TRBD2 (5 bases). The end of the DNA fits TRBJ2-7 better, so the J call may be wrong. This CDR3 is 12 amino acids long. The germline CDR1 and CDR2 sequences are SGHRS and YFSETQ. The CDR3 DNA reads TGCGCCAGCAGCTTGAGCGGCTACGAGCAGTACTTC. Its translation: CASSLSGYEQYF.

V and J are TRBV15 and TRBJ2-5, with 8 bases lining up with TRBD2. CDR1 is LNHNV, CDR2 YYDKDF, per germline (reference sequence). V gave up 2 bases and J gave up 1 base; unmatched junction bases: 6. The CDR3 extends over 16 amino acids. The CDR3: CATSRPRLATQETQYF. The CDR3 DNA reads TGTGCCACCAGCAGACCGAGACTAGCGACCCAAGAGACCCAGTACTTC.

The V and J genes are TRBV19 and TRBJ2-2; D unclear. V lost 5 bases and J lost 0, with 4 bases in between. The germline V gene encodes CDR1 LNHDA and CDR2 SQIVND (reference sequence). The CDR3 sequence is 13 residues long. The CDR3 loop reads CASSASNTGELFF. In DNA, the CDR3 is TGTGCCAGTAGTGCGTCGAACACCGGGGAGCTGTTTTTT.

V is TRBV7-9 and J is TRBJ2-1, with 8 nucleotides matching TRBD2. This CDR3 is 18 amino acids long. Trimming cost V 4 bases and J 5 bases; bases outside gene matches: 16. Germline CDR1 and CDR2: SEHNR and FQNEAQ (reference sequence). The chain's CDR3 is CASSSTGGGSEPHNEQFF. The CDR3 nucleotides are TGTGCCAGCAGCTCAACGGGAGGGGGGTCCGAACCCCACAATGAGCAGTTCTTC.

CDR3 amino acids: CASGSLGLTYEQYF. CDR3 sequence (DNA): TGTGCTAGTGGTTCCCTGGGACTGACCTACGAGCAGTACTTC. V usage is TRBV12-5 and J usage is TRBJ2-7, with D possibly being TRBD2 (6 bases). CDR1 is LGHNT, CDR2 FRNRAP, per germline. The V gene lost 4 bases and the J gene lost 2 bases, with 12 bases spanning the gap. This CDR3 is built from 14 residues.

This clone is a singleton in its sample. The CDR3 loop is CASSYDSSGSWETQYF. In nucleotides, the CDR3 is TGTGCCAGCAGTTACGACAGCAGCGGGAGTTGGGAGACCCAGTACTTC. This sequence joins TRBV6-5 and TRBJ2-5; 8 positions agree with TRBD2. Germline CDR1 reads MNHEY; CDR2 reads SVGAGI. The CDR3 consists of 16 residues. V shed 2 bases and J 5 bases; nucleotides not matched to a gene: 10.

CDR3 bases: TGTGCCAGTAGTCAACAGGGACAGAACACTGAAGCTTTCTTT. Amino acids: CASSQQGQNTEAFF. V usage is TRBV19 and J usage is TRBJ1-1; D may be TRBD1 (6 bases). The V end lost 5 bases, the J end lost 1 base, and 11 bases lay between the germline ends. Germline CDR1 LNHDA, CDR2 SQIVND (reference sequence). The CDR3 is 14 residues long.

DNA for the CDR3: TGTGCCAGCCGTTTGGGCAGGGACAATCAGCCCCAGCATTTT. Translating gives CASRLGRDNQPQHF. The chain joins TRBV2 to TRBJ1-5; possibly TRBD1 for D (5 bases). The CDR3 consists of 14 residues. The V gene lost 8 bases and the J gene lost 3 bases, with 14 bases spanning the gap. Germline CDR1 SNHLY, CDR2 FYNNEI.

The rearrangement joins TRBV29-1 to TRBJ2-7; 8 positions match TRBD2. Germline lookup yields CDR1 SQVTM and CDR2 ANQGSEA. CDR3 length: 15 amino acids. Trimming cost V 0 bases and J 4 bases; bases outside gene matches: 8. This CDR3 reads CSVEDRWRGEYEQYF. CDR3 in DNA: TGCAGCGTTGAAGATCGCTGGCGGGGGGAGTACGAGCAGTACTTC.

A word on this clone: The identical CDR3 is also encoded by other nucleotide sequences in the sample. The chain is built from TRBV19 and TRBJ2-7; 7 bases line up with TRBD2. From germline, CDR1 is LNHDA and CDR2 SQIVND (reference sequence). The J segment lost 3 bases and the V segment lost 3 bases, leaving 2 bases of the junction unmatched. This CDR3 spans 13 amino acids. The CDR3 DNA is TGTGCCAGTAGTATGGGGGGGGGCTACGAGCAGTACTTC. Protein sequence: CASSMGGGYEQYF.

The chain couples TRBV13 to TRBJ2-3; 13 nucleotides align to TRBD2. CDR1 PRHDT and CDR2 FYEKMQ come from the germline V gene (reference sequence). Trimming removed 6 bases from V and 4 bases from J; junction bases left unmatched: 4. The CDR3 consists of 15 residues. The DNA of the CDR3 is TGTGCCAGCAGGGAACTAGCGGGGGGGCCAGATACGCAGTATTTT. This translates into CASRELAGGPDTQYF.

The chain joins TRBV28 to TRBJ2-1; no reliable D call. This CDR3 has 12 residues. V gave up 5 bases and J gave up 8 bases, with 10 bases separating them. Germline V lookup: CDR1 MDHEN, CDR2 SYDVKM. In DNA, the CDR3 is TGTGCCAGCAGTCCTGACTCGGATGAGCAGTTCTTC. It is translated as CASSPDSDEQFF.

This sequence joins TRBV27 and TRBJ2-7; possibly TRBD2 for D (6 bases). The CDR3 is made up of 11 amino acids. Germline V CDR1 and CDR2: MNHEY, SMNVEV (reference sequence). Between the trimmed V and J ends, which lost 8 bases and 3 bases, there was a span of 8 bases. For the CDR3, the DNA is TGTGCCAGCCGGCGGGGCTACGAGCAGTACTTC. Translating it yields CASRRGYEQYF.

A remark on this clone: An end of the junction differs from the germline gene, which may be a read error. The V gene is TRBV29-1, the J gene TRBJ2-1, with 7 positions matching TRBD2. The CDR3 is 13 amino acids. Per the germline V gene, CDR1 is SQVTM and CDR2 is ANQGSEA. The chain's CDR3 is CSVEEREGNEQFF. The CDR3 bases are TGCAGCGTCGAAGAGCGGGAAGGGAATGAGCAGTTCTTC.

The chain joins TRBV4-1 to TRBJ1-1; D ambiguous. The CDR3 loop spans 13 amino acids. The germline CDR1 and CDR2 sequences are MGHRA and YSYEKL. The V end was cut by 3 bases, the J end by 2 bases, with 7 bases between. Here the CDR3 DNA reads TGCGCCAGCAGCCAGACATATAACACTGAAGCTTTCTTT. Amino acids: CASSQTYNTEAFF.

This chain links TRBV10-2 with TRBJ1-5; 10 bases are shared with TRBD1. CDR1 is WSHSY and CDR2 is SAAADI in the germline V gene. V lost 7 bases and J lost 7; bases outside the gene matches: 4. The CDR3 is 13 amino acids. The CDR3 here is CASTSDRGQPQHF. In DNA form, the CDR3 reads TGCGCCAGCACCTCGGACAGGGGGCAGCCCCAGCATTTT.

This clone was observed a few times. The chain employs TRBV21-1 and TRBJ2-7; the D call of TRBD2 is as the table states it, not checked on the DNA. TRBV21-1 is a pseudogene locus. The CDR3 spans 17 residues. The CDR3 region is CASSKRTRGGRTYEQYF. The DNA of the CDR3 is TGTGCCAGCAGCAAAAGGACCCGGGGGGGCCGAACCTACGAGCAGTACTTC.

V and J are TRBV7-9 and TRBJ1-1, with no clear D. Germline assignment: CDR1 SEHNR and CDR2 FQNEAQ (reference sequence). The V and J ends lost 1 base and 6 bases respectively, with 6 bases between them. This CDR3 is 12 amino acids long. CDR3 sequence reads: CASSLGQAEAFF. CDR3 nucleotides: TGTGCCAGCAGCTTAGGGCAGGCTGAAGCTTTCTTT.